This T cell receptor beta chain was recorded in a study of cytomegalovirus exposure and HLA in healthy donors. Study-wide findings and caveats: In a later analysis, approximately 18,000 TCR beta sequences were associated with HLA alleles at 0.05 false discovery rate. Generally TCR sequences proved uncommon, though certain public TCRs appeared in numerous donors. A prior analysis recorded that most TCR beta V segments were productive about 90% or about 30% of the time. Accurate HLA-A and HLA-B prediction from TCR beta sequences was reported for most subjects.

In this sample, this clone turned up a few times. Its antigen is as yet unknown. CDR1 and CDR2 from the germline V gene are SQVTM and ANQGSEA. The CDR3 totals 12 residues. Trimming took 4 bases from V and 3 from J; bases not matched to a gene: 2. The PCR had 60 Vbeta and 13 Jbeta primers. Assay used: immunoSEQ multiplex PCR; TCRdb lists only in-frame clones, some missing. The sample lists around 150,000 clones, over 8% occurring once. The chain uses TRBV29-1 and TRBJ1-1; 7 bases fit TRBD1. This receptor was taken from a male donor in good health and CMV-seronegative. Material for sequencing was PBMCs. The CDR3 sequence is CSVGDRDTEAFF. CDR3 DNA: TGCAGCGTTGGCGACAGGGACACTGAAGCTTTCTTT. Full variable domain (missing parts from reference TRBV29-1 and TRBJ1-1): SAVISQKPSRDICQRGTSLTIQCQVDSQVTMMFWYRQQPGQSLTLIATANQGSEATYESGFVIDKFPISRPNLTFSTLTVSNMSPEDSSIYLCSVGDRDTEAFFGQGTRLTVV.